This T cell receptor beta chain was obtained from a study of T cells after yellow fever vaccination. Study-wide results and caveats: The secondary T-cell response peaked on day 5, not day 15, but was weaker. Reappearance after the booster was seen for most primary-vaccination clones, at approximately 97% CD4 and 80% to 90% CD8. Clonotype sharing between CD4 and CD8 compartments was small.

The study made its TCR cDNA through 5'RACE template switching. That step introduced a universal primer site along with UMIs. TCRdb passed the 5' RACE reads through MiXCR, listing each CDR3 protein once. The sample carries hundreds of thousands of distinct CDR3 sequences, roughly an eighth recorded once. About this clonotype itself: The antigen is undetermined.

Germline trimming cut 5 bases from V and 5 bases from J; bases unmatched to any gene: 6. CDR3 length equals 16 residues. The clonotype comes from a man younger than 45 who received the YFV17D yellow fever vaccine. The chain combines TRBV12-3 or TRBV12-4 with TRBJ2-1; 13 nucleotides match TRBD2. Sequenced material: PBMCs, taken on the day of the yellow fever booster vaccination. The DNA of the CDR3 is TGTGCCAGCAGTCCAACTAGCGGGAGGGTGGACAATGAGCAGTTCTTC. Amino acid sequence: CASSPTSGRVDNEQFF.